The clone carrying this T cell receptor beta chain was recorded many times. Its antigen remains unknown. The sample originates from a study of naive and memory T cell subsets. Four subsets defined by CD45RA and CD27 were sorted after CD3, CD4, CD8 and live/dead staining. General observations from the study: A few larger clonotypes appeared in naive repertoires, especially CD8, possibly memory cells re-expressing CD45RA. Gini index rose across naive, CM, EM and EMRA in CD4 and CD8. Clonotypes here are unpaired alpha or beta chain sequences.

An equimolar mix of two oligonucleotides served as the beta constant-region primer for TRBC1 and TRBC2. Nested alpha and beta constant-region primers with the SP2 primer drove four PCR rounds on ligated cDNA. TCRdb fed the UMI-ligation and nested PCR reads into MiXCR, producing one record per CDR3 protein. The table has about 90,000 distinct CDR3 sequences, 10% to 12% seen once. The sample taken for sequencing was naive CD4+ T cells from blood. The TCR was taken from a human donor in good health.

The CDR3 loop reads CASTISQFNQPQHF. CDR3 nucleotides: TGTGCCAGCACCATCAGCCAGTTCAATCAGCCCCAGCATTTT. The chain recombines TRBV28 with TRBJ1-5; D unresolved. V was cut by 7 bases and J by 3 bases, with 13 bases left in between. CDR1 is MDHEN, CDR2 SYDVKM, per germline. The CDR3 extends over 14 amino acids.